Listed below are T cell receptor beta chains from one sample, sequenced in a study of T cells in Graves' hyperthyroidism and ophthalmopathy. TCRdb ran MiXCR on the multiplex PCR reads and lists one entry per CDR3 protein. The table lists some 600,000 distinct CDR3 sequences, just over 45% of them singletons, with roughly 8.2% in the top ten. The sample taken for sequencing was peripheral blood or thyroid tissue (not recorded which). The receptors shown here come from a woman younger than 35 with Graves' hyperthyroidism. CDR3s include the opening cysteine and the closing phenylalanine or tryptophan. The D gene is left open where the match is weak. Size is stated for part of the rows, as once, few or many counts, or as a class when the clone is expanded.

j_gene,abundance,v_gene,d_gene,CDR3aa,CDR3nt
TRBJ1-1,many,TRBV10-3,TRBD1,CATQTGDAGVTEAFF,TGTGCCACACAAACAGGGGATGCAGGGGTGACTGAAGCTTTCTTT
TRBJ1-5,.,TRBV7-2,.,CASSLGLSGDQPQHF,TGTGCCAGCAGCTTAGGGTTAAGCGGTGATCAGCCCCAGCATTTT
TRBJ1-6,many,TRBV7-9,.,CASSLEGNNSPLHF,TGTGCCAGCAGCTTAGAGGGAAATAATTCACCCCTCCACTTT
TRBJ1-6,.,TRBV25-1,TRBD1,CASSFGMVGTGRSPLHF,TGCGCCAGCAGCTTTGGAATGGTCGGGACAGGGCGTTCACCCCTCCACTTT
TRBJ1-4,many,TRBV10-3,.,CAISPGPRFTNEKLFF,TGTGCCATCAGTCCCGGACCCAGGTTTACTAATGAAAAACTGTTTTTT
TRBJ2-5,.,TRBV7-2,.,CASSLIGAYQETQYF,TGTGCCAGCAGCTTAATAGGAGCGTACCAAGAGACCCAGTACTTC
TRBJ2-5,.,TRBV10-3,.,CATSDPGITETQYF,TGTGCCACCAGTGACCCAGGGATTACAGAGACCCAGTACTTC
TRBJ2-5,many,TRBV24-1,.,CATKGVGETQYF,TGTGCCACCAAAGGCGTGGGGGAGACCCAGTACTTC
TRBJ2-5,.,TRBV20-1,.,CSSQGTGGETQYF,TGCAGCAGCCAGGGGACCGGCGGAGAGACCCAGTACTTC
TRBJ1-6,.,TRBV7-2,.,CASSLRVRGDSPLHF,TGTGCCAGCAGCTTGAGGGTACGGGGGGACTCACCCCTCCACTTT
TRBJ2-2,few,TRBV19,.,CASSIVSGNTGELFF,TGTGCCAGTAGTATAGTGAGCGGGAACACCGGGGAGCTGTTTTTT
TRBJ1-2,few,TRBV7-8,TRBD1,CASSFRDRAYGYTF,TGTGCCAGCAGCTTCCGGGACAGGGCCTATGGCTACACCTTC
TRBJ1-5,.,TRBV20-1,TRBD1,CSASGQGDQPQHF,TGCAGTGCTAGCGGACAGGGAGATCAGCCCCAGCATTTT
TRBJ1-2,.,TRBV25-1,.,CASTDYYGYTF,TGTGCCAGCACCGATTACTATGGCTACACCTTC
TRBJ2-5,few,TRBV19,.,CAWVGSGETQYF,TGTGCCTGGGTCGGGAGTGGAGAGACCCAGTACTTC
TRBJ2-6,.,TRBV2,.,CASSERGANVLTF,TGTGCCAGCAGTGAACGGGGGGCCAACGTCCTGACTTTC
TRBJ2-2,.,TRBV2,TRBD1,CASSGDRGLPGELFF,TGTGCCAGCAGCGGGGACAGGGGTTTACCCGGGGAGCTGTTTTTT
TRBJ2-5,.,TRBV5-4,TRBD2,CASSPSGLAVGQETQYF,TGTGCCAGCAGCCCCTCGGGGCTAGCGGTGGGGCAAGAGACCCAGTACTTC
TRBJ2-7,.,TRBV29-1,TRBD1,CSARQGGTPYEQYF,TGCAGCGCTAGACAGGGGGGTACTCCTTACGAGCAGTACTTC
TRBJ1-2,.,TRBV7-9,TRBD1,CASSVTGGVHTF,TGTGCCAGCAGCGTAACAGGGGGCGTCCACACCTTC
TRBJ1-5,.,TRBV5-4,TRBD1,CASSLKGAPVQDQPQHF,TGTGCCAGCAGCTTGAAGGGGGCACCGGTACAAGATCAGCCCCAGCATTTT